Below, 4 T cell receptor beta chains from the same sample are listed, as sequenced in a study of blood T cell repertoires in COVID-19. Using immunoSEQ multiplex PCR, the repertoire was profiled, and TCRdb retains in-frame clones only, with some absent. The sample contains tens of thousands of clones, about 83% of which appear only once. The material sequenced was peripheral blood. Every receptor here comes from a human donor with active COVID-19. The donor label of this sample is uncertain.

The CDR3: CASSPWTGGGSAYEQYF. CDR3 coding DNA: TGTGCCAGCAGTCCCTGGACAGGGGGCGGCTCGGCCTACGAGCAGTACTTC. The chain has TRBV25-1 and TRBJ2-7; 11 bases agree with TRBD1. CDR1 and CDR2 (germline): MGHDK, SYGVNS. V shed 5 bases and J 2 bases; nucleotides not matched to a gene: 11. CDR3 length: 17 residues.

This rearrangement joins TRBV11-2 to TRBJ2-5; D not resolved. Germline-derived CDR1 and CDR2 are SGHAT and FQNNGV. The ends were cut back, 0 bases at V and 7 bases at J, with 9 bases in the middle. There are 13 residues in the CDR3. The CDR3 bases are TGTGCCAGCAGCTTAGATCTCGGCGGGACCCAGTACTTC. Protein sequence: CASSLDLGGTQYF. The variable domain in full, with the rest retrieved from reference TRBV11-2 and TRBJ2-5, is EAGVAQSPRYKIIEKRQSVAFWCNPISGHATLYWYQQILGQGPKLLIQFQNNGVVDDSQLPKDRFSAERLKGVDSTLKIQPAKLEDSAVYLCASSLDLGGTQYFGPGTRLLVL.

V gene TRBV11-3 combines with J gene TRBJ2-2; D is unclear. The length of the CDR3 is 14 residues. Trimming removed 5 bases from V and 0 bases from J, with 7 bases in between. The germline V gene has CDR1 SGHNT and CDR2 YENEEA. CDR3 DNA sequence: TGTGCCAGCAGCCGCTTAGCGAACACCGGGGAGCTGTTTTTT. This gives the protein CASSRLANTGELFF.

The chain combines TRBV25-1 with TRBJ2-6; 7 nucleotides line up with TRBD1. Germline trimming cut 3 bases from V and 2 bases from J; bases unmatched to any gene: 1. Germline V CDR1 and CDR2: MGHDK, SYGVNS. CDR3 length: 15 amino acids. CDR3 DNA sequence: TGTGCCAGCAGTGATGACAGGGCTGGGGCCAACGTCCTGACTTTC. It translates to CASSDDRAGANVLTF.